This T cell receptor (beta chain) was captured in a study of human T cells and chemical hapten exposure. TCRdb itself ran the RACE reads through MiXCR, one entry per CDR3 protein. In the table there are over 75,000 distinct CDR3 sequences, 6% to 9% of which are singletons. This clonotype was found many times. What it binds is unknown. General study findings and limits: Relative to controls, expanded TCRs formed significantly more large CDR3 similarity clusters.

Germline CDR1 is MNHNS and CDR2 is SASEGT. The CDR3 runs 13 residues. Trimming shortened V by 5 bases and J by 2 bases, and 7 bases separated the two germline ends. Time point: patch test 1, 2 weeks after DPC sensitization. Indicated treatment: therapeutic diphenylcyclopropenone sensitization with weekly scalp DPC. The receptor comes from a woman aged 25-40 years with alopecia areata. Some clones in this sample may be carry-over from other donors' samples. This sample comprised whole blood, obtained in connection with sensitization to the hapten diphenylcyclopropenone (DPC). The rearrangement uses TRBV6-1 and TRBJ2-1; the D is unclear. The CDR3 DNA reads as TGTGCCAGCAGTAGAGTAGCCTACAATGAGCAGTTCTTC. Its protein is CASSRVAYNEQFF.